This T cell receptor beta chain was identified during a study of blood T cell repertoires in COVID-19. Across the study: T cells, B-cell-depleted T cells, or PBMCs supplied cDNA or gDNA.

Deletions cut 5 bases from V and 5 bases from J, with 19 bases between. CDR1 and CDR2 from the germline V gene are SGHTA and FQGNSA. The length of the CDR3 is 15 residues. In the study's own analysis: Reference gene primer amplification in the assay estimated nucleated cell counts. Only in-frame clones appear in the TCRdb table, and some are missing; sequencing was by immunoSEQ multiplex PCR. Clonal size and the V and J genes are those of that table, whereas D and trimming came from the DNA. The sample carries roughly 37,000 clones, around three quarters recorded once. The sequenced material came from peripheral blood. The receptor was derived from a man aged 55 to 70 with active COVID-19. The rearrangement links TRBV7-2 to TRBJ2-7, with D perhaps matching TRBD2 (5 bases). CDR3 coding DNA: TGTGCCAGCAGCCTAAAGATCGGGGAATCCCACGAGCAGTACTTC. This codes for CASSLKIGESHEQYF. The full variable domain, completed using reference TRBV7-2 and TRBJ2-7, is GAGVSQSPSNKVTEKGKDVELRCDPISGHTALYWYRQSLGQGLEFLIYFQGNSAPDKSGLPSDRFSAERTGGSVSTLTIQRTQQEDSAVYLCASSLKIGESHEQYFGPGTRLTVT.